One T cell receptor beta chain is described in this entry. What it recognizes is unknown. The sample is drawn from a study of spatial heterogeneity in lung cancer. In the study overall: The donors were fewer than 80 patients with non-small cell lung cancer that was early-stage and untreated.

V gave up 4 bases and J gave up 11 bases, with 14 bases separating them. The CDR3 length is 12 residues. Germline assignment: CDR1 SGHDN and CDR2 FVKESK. Using its own MiXCR run on the 5' RACE reads, TCRdb lists one record per CDR3 protein. The sample lists about 52,000 distinct CDR3 sequences, 7.4% seen once, with around 36% in the top ten. Study-level results: There were more appearances of ubiquitous expanded tumor TCRs in blood at resection than at follow-up.

Sample time point: blood at routine non-recurrence follow-up after resection. Unsorted whole RNA from tumor, nontumor lung or frozen PBMC underwent sequencing. Here the sequenced sample was PBMCs, taken at follow-up. The rearrangement joins TRBV14 to TRBJ1-1; D not certain. This receptor was obtained from a female donor with early-stage non-small cell lung cancer. As DNA, the CDR3 is TGTGCCAGCAGCCGGTCAGGTCCTGGGGCTTTCTTT. This gives the protein CASSRSGPGAFF.